These 9 T cell receptor beta chains originate from one sample sequenced in a study of beta chain features in type 1 diabetes. Study outcomes and limitations: Shorter TCRB CDR3s, moderately but significantly so, were found in Type 1 diabetes patients in all four CD4+ subsets.

The study reverse transcribed the entire isolated RNA, so it sequenced expressed TCRB transcripts. The protocol was immunoSEQ multiplex PCR, while the TCRdb copy is restricted to in-frame clones and leaves out a portion. This sample yields around 360,000 clones, of which over 9.5% are seen a single time; around 0.0099% belongs to the top ten. No antigens are known for them. The sample was naive CD4+ T cells from blood. The origin of the receptors is a woman under 30 with type 1 diabetes.

The table lists this clone with a few counts. The chain couples TRBV11-2 to TRBJ1-3; the D is unclear. CDR1 is SGHAT and CDR2 is FQNNGV in the germline V gene. The length of the CDR3 is 13 residues. V lost 4 bases, J lost 4 bases, and 8 bases lay in between. The CDR3: CASSSMQGNTIYF. The DNA of the CDR3 is TGTGCCAGCAGCTCGATGCAGGGAAACACCATATATTTT.

This clone has a handful of counts. The V gene is TRBV5-1, the J gene TRBJ2-2, with TRBD2 identical over 8 bases. CDR1 is SGHRS and CDR2 is YFSETQ in the germline V gene. The junction had 2 bases not matched to a gene; V was cut back by 3 bases and J by 1 base. The CDR3 contains 15 residues. CDR3: CASSSTSVNTGELFF. For the CDR3, the DNA is TGCGCCAGCAGCTCGACTAGCGTGAACACCGGGGAGCTGTTTTTT.

This clone turned up a few times. The chain couples TRBV7-9 to TRBJ2-1; unclear D gene. The CDR3 sequence is 12 residues long. CDR1 and CDR2 from the germline V gene are SEHNR and FQNEAQ (reference sequence). Trimming removed 7 bases at V and 4 bases at J, with 8 bases between. CDR3 bases: TGTGCCAGCATGAAAGAGTACAATGAGCAGTTCTTC. Translated, it gives CASMKEYNEQFF.

This chain links TRBV4-1 with TRBJ2-7; 12 nucleotides align to TRBD2. J gave up 5 bases and V 2 bases, and 4 bases lay outside the gene matches. The CDR3 runs to 15 residues. In germline, CDR1 is MGHRA, CDR2 YSYEKL. Here the CDR3 reads CASSQPTSGSHEQYF. The CDR3 DNA reads as TGCGCCAGCAGCCAACCGACTAGCGGGAGCCACGAGCAGTACTTC.

The chain combines TRBV28 with TRBJ2-3; TRBD2 matches at 12 bases. CDR1 is MDHEN, CDR2 SYDVKM, per germline. Germline trimming cut 5 bases from V and 6 bases from J; bases unmatched to any gene: 6. CDR3 length equals 15 residues. The CDR3, as DNA: TGTGCCAGCAGTCCTAGCGGGGGGGTCGCGGATACGCAGTATTTT. Residues: CASSPSGGVADTQYF.

This clone was observed a handful of times. The chain employs TRBV4-3 and TRBJ1-2, with D perhaps TRBD1 (5 bases). Germline values: CDR1 LGHNA, CDR2 YSLEER. CDR3 size: 15 residues. The V end was cut by 2 bases, the J end by 1 base, with 11 bases between. The chain's CDR3 is CASSQSLGGNYGYTF. The CDR3 DNA reads TGCGCCAGCAGCCAATCCCTCGGGGGTAACTATGGCTACACCTTC.

This clone was seen only a few times. The rearrangement joins TRBV27 to TRBJ2-6; D might be TRBD2 (6 bases). CDR3 length: 16 amino acids. Trimming took 6 bases from V and 2 from J, leaving 14 bases between them. CDR1 and CDR2 (germline): MNHEY, SMNVEV (reference sequence). Here the CDR3 DNA reads TGTGCCAGCAGCCCAACGCGGGGTGCTGGGGCCAACGTCCTGACTTTC. This codes for CASSPTRGAGANVLTF.

This clone has a handful of counts. This chain joins TRBV29-1 and TRBJ1-2; TRBD1 aligns across 7 bases. J gave up 0 bases and V 2 bases, and 6 bases lay outside the gene matches. The length of the CDR3 is 15 residues. Germline CDR1 and CDR2: SQVTM and ANQGSEA. The CDR3 nucleotides are TGCAGCGTTGAAACTCGCGGGACAGCTAACTATGGCTACACCTTC. It specifies CSVETRGTANYGYTF.

CDR3 DNA sequence: TGTGCCAGCTCTGTTAGCGAGAACACTGAAGCTTTCTTT. Translating gives CASSVSENTEAFF. The gene calls are TRBV11-2 and TRBJ1-1; D gene uncertain. Trimming cost V 8 bases and J 1 base, with 11 bases left between them. Germline CDR1 is SGHAT and CDR2 is FQNNGV. This CDR3 has 13 amino acids.